Each of the 29 T cell receptor beta chains below was sequenced from the same sample in a study of response to subunit inactivated influenza vaccine (dated by TCRdb to 2016 to 2019). The library was made by RT-PCR. Data came from an Illumina HiSeq 2500. TCRdb passed the public sequencing reads through fastp at Q25 and MiXCR, retaining productive beta sequences. Every distinct CDR3 protein forms one entry, paired with its most common genes and DNA. The sample records about 780,000 distinct CDR3 sequences, around 18% of which are singletons. Together, the top ten hold approximately 11% of the sample. Source: PBMCs from blood, taken about 5 days after vaccination. All receptors derive from a man in his fifties or sixties who received an inactivated influenza vaccine. Donor details come from another sample of the same person, matched by shared clones.

This clonotype was detected a few times. This chain joins TRBV10-3 and TRBJ1-6; D unclear. Germline lookup yields CDR1 ENHRY and CDR2 SYGVKD. Between the trimmed V and J ends, which lost 2 bases and 5 bases, there was a span of 7 bases. The CDR3 contains 14 residues. CDR3 sequence reads: CAISEVENNSPLHF. The DNA for the CDR3 is TGTGCCATCAGTGAGGTGGAGAATAATTCACCCCTCCACTTT.

This clonotype appeared a few times. In DNA form, the CDR3 reads TGTGCCACCAGCAGTAGGTACAATGAGCAGTTCTTC. Translating it yields CATSSRYNEQFF. The J gene is TRBJ2-1, the V gene TRBV15; D is unclear. Trimming took off 3 bases at V and 4 bases at J, with 4 bases between the two ends. The CDR3 runs 12 residues. Germline loops: CDR1 LNHNV, CDR2 YYDKDF (reference sequence). Full variable domain (missing parts from reference TRBV15 and TRBJ2-1): DAMVIQNPRYQVTQFGKPVTLSCSQTLNHNVMYWYQQKSSQAPKLLFHYYDKDFNNEADTPDNFQSRRPNTSFCFLDIRSPGLGDTAMYLCATSSRYNEQFFGPGTRLTVL.

This clonotype was picked up a small number of times. The chain uses TRBV27 and TRBJ2-7; 8 bases line up with TRBD2. The CDR3 has 14 amino acids. Germline values: CDR1 MNHEY, CDR2 SMNVEV (reference sequence). Losses at the gene ends were 3 bases for V and 6 bases for J; bases not matched to a gene: 7. CDR3 sequence: CASSLQRERAEQYF. The CDR3 DNA is TGTGCCAGCAGTTTGCAGCGGGAGCGCGCCGAGCAGTACTTC.

This clonotype was seen more than once but under ten times. DNA for the CDR3: TGTGCCAGCGGGCGTTGGAACACTGAAGCTTTCTTT. Its protein product is CASGRWNTEAFF. J is TRBJ1-1 and V is TRBV6-5; unclear D gene. This CDR3 has 12 residues. Trimming took 8 bases from V and 1 from J, leaving 8 bases between them. The germline V gene encodes CDR1 MNHEY and CDR2 SVGAGI.

The chain is built from TRBV4-1 and TRBJ2-7, with 7 bases identical to TRBD1. V dropped 0 bases and J dropped 1; count of bases not matched to a gene: 6. Per germline, CDR1 MGHRA and CDR2 YSYEKL. CDR3 length: 16 residues. CDR3 protein: CASSQEAGTASYEQYF. The CDR3 DNA reads as TGCGCCAGCAGCCAAGAGGCCGGGACAGCGTCCTACGAGCAGTACTTC.

This rearrangement joins TRBV12-3 or TRBV12-4 to TRBJ2-2; weak D call: TRBD1 (6 bases). The CDR3 loop spans 13 amino acids. The V and J ends lost 5 bases and 6 bases respectively, with 10 bases between them. The CDR3 DNA reads TGTGCCAGCAGTCGACAGGTTGCCGGGGAGCTGTTTTTT. Its translation: CASSRQVAGELFF.

There are a few counts of this clonotype. The chain links TRBV5-1 to TRBJ2-1, with 8 bases fitting TRBD1. Germline V CDR1 and CDR2: SGHRS, YFSETQ. The CDR3 spans 16 residues. Trimming removed 4 bases from V and 7 bases from J; junction bases left unmatched: 13. The CDR3 reads CASSPQGQGAGNEQFF. For the CDR3, the DNA is TGCGCCAGCAGCCCGCAAGGGCAGGGGGCGGGGAATGAGCAGTTCTTC.

The chain is built from TRBV20-1 and TRBJ2-3; D possibly uses TRBD1 or TRBD2 (5 bases each). Germline V gene lookup returns CDR1 DFQATT and CDR2 SNEGSKA (reference sequence). The CDR3 is 11 residues long. V was trimmed by 7 bases and J by 5 bases, leaving 10 bases between them. CDR3 DNA: TGCAGTGGGGGGTGGGGAGATACGCAGTATTTT. Translating it yields CSGGWGDTQYF.

This clonotype was observed many times. The chain couples TRBV10-3 to TRBJ2-7; D is possibly TRBD1 or TRBD2 (5 bases each). The length of the CDR3 is 17 residues. V was clipped by 3 bases and J by 6 bases, with 24 bases between them. Germline V gene data show CDR1 as ENHRY and CDR2 as SYGVKD. In nucleotides, the CDR3 is TGTGCCATCAGTGACCAGAGGGACCGCGGAAGGGTTGGCGAGCAGTACTTC. Translating gives CAISDQRDRGRVGEQYF.

The genes are TRBV25-1 and TRBJ2-1; a possible D gene is TRBD2 (6 bases). The germline V gene has CDR1 MGHDK and CDR2 SYGVNS. This CDR3 has 14 amino acids. Trimming cost V 2 bases and J 9 bases, with 14 bases left between them. The CDR3 DNA follows: TGTGCCAGCAGTGAAGTTACTAGCTGGAGTGAGCAGTTCTTC. Encoded protein: CASSEVTSWSEQFF. Using reference TRBV25-1 and TRBJ2-1 for the parts outside the CDR3, the full variable domain is EADIYQTPRYLVIGTGKKITLECSQTMGHDKMYWYQQDPGMELHLIHYSYGVNSTEKGDLSSESTVSRIRTEHFPLTLESARPSHTSQYLCASSEVTSWSEQFFGPGTRLTVL.

This clonotype was observed at least ten times. The chain links TRBV20-1 to TRBJ2-1, with TRBD2 identical over 9 bases. With V trimmed by 3 bases and J by 7 bases, 7 bases remained unmatched. Germline assignment: CDR1 DFQATT and CDR2 SNEGSKA (reference sequence). The CDR3 spans 14 residues. The CDR3 region is CSASGLAGRNEQFF. CDR3 DNA: TGCAGTGCTAGTGGTCTAGCGGGAAGGAATGAGCAGTTCTTC.

The chain is built from TRBV28 and TRBJ1-5; D unclear. V was pared by 10 bases and J by 1 base, with 17 bases between. CDR3 length: 15 amino acids. CDR1 is MDHEN and CDR2 is SYDVKM in the germline V gene. The CDR3 reads CATDSDFLSNQPQHF. The CDR3 nucleotides read TGTGCCACCGATTCGGACTTTCTCAGCAATCAGCCCCAGCATTTT.

The rearrangement joins TRBV7-6 to TRBJ1-2; the match to TRBD1 covers 7 bases. Germline trimming cut 5 bases from V and 8 bases from J; bases unmatched to any gene: 5. Germline V CDR1 and CDR2: SGHVS, FNYEAQ. CDR3 length equals 12 residues. The CDR3 loop reads CASSTHRGGYTF. DNA for the CDR3: TGTGCCAGCAGCACACACAGGGGCGGCTACACCTTC. Looking up the rest from reference TRBV7-6 and TRBJ1-2 gives the full variable domain: GAGVSQSPRYKVTKRGQDVALRCDPISGHVSLYWYRQALGQGPEFLTYFNYEAQQDKSGLPNDRFSAERPEGSISTLTIQRTEQRDSAMYRCASSTHRGGYTFGSGTRLTVV.

In this sample, this clonotype turned up once. This chain uses TRBV4-2 with TRBJ2-7; D perhaps matches TRBD1 (6 bases). This CDR3 comprises 14 residues. Germline V gene lookup returns CDR1 LGHNA and CDR2 YNFKEQ. Between the trimmed V and J ends, which lost 2 bases and 2 bases, there was a span of 10 bases. In DNA form, the CDR3 reads TGTGCCAGCAGCCAACAGGACAGCACCTACGAGCAGTACTTC. Residues: CASSQQDSTYEQYF.

The chain has TRBV11-2 and TRBJ2-5; perhaps TRBD2 as D (5 bases). The CDR3 is made up of 14 amino acids. CDR1 and CDR2 (germline): SGHAT, FQNNGV. Deletions cut 1 base from V and 4 bases from J, with 10 bases between. The CDR3 bases are TGTGCCAGCAGCTTAGGCGGGTGGACAGAGACCCAGTACTTC. This encodes CASSLGGWTETQYF.

The CDR3 DNA follows: TGTGCCAGCAGGAGGGACTTCAAAAACATTCAGTACTTC. Amino acid sequence: CASRRDFKNIQYF. This sequence joins TRBV6-1 and TRBJ2-4; TRBD2 is a possible D gene (6 bases). V shed 6 bases and J shed 3 bases, with 9 bases lying between them. CDR3 size: 13 residues. CDR1 is MNHNS, CDR2 SASEGT, per germline.

This clonotype was seen a handful of times. The chain has TRBV15 and TRBJ2-1, with 10 positions matching TRBD2. J was trimmed by 0 bases and V by 2 bases; bases with no gene match: 13. Germline loops: CDR1 LNHNV, CDR2 YYDKDF (reference sequence). This CDR3 has 20 residues. CDR3 amino acids: CATSRKPRRLAGHSYNEQFF. CDR3 nucleotides: TGTGCCACCAGCAGAAAACCGAGAAGACTAGCGGGCCACTCCTACAATGAGCAGTTCTTC. Filled out from reference TRBV15 and TRBJ2-1, the complete variable domain reads DAMVIQNPRYQVTQFGKPVTLSCSQTLNHNVMYWYQQKSSQAPKLLFHYYDKDFNNEADTPDNFQSRRPNTSFCFLDIRSPGLGDTAMYLCATSRKPRRLAGHSYNEQFFGPGTRLTVL.

This clonotype was picked up a small number of times. CDR3 DNA: TGTGCCAGCAGTTACGGGCGGCTTAACACCGGGGAGCTGTTTTTT. Translation gives CASSYGRLNTGELFF. This sequence joins TRBV6-2 or TRBV6-3 and TRBJ2-2; D is unresolved. The CDR3 consists of 15 residues. Germline loops: CDR1 MNHEY, CDR2 SVGEGT. Trimming cost V 2 bases and J 2 bases, with 9 bases left between them.

The chain has TRBV6-5 and TRBJ2-7; TRBD2 matches 10 bases. Germline V CDR1 and CDR2: MNHEY, SVGAGI. The CDR3 spans 16 residues. Trimming removed 0 bases from V and 2 bases from J; junction bases left unmatched: 4. The CDR3 nucleotides are TGTGCCAGCAGTTACTCCTCTAGCGGGGGAACCTACGAGCAGTACTTC. This translates into CASSYSSSGGTYEQYF.

This clonotype was seen only a few times. This chain connects TRBV10-3 to TRBJ2-3; 9 bases fit TRBD2. V was pared by 6 bases and J by 0 bases, with 10 bases of the junction left unmatched. The length of the CDR3 is 17 residues. The germline V gene has CDR1 ENHRY and CDR2 SYGVKD. The CDR3 protein is CAISQREVGASTDTQYF. CDR3 coding DNA: TGTGCCATCAGCCAGCGGGAGGTAGGGGCTAGCACAGATACGCAGTATTTT.

This sequence joins TRBV5-1 and TRBJ2-3, with 8 bases fitting TRBD1. The CDR3 has 16 residues. CDR1 is SGHRS and CDR2 is YFSETQ in the germline V gene. Germline trimming cut 3 bases from V and 5 bases from J; bases unmatched to any gene: 11. Here the CDR3 reads CASSWSRTGRVDTQYF. For the CDR3, the DNA is TGCGCCAGCAGCTGGAGCCGGACAGGGCGAGTAGATACGCAGTATTTT.

This clonotype has a handful of counts. The chain couples TRBV5-1 to TRBJ2-1; 13 bases agree with TRBD2. Per germline, CDR1 SGHRS and CDR2 YFSETQ. The CDR3 extends over 15 amino acids. With V trimmed by 4 bases and J by 9 bases, 7 bases remained unmatched. The CDR3 sequence: CASSAAGTSGTEQFF. In DNA form, the CDR3 reads TGCGCCAGCAGCGCTGCCGGGACTAGCGGGACTGAGCAGTTCTTC.

Ten or more counts support this clonotype. The rearrangement links TRBV20-1 to TRBJ2-7; 11 nucleotides match TRBD2. Looked up from germline, CDR1 is DFQATT and CDR2 is SNEGSKA (reference sequence). CDR3 length: 15 residues. The V and J ends lost 0 bases and 6 bases, in that order; junction bases with no gene match: 7. CDR3 sequence reads: CSARDRLAGGPEQYF. CDR3 DNA sequence: TGCAGTGCTAGAGATCGCCTAGCGGGAGGACCCGAGCAGTACTTC.

The chain uses TRBV7-3 and TRBJ2-7; D call uncertain. V lost 1 base and J lost 3, with 13 bases in between. The CDR3 has 15 residues. The germline V gene has CDR1 SGHTA and CDR2 FQGTGA. This CDR3 reads CASSLRPSPDYEQYF. Written as DNA, the CDR3 is TGTGCCAGCAGCTTAAGACCGTCTCCCGACTACGAGCAGTACTTC. Based on the CDR3 plus reference TRBV7-3 and TRBJ2-7, the full variable domain is GAGVSQTPSNKVTEKGKYVELRCDPISGHTALYWYRQSLGQGPEFLIYFQGTGAADDSGLPNDRFFAVRPEGSVSTLKIQRTERGDSAVYLCASSLRPSPDYEQYFGPGTRLTVT.

This clonotype occurred many times. The rearrangement uses TRBV10-3 and TRBJ1-3, with TRBD1 identical over 8 bases. This CDR3 spans 15 amino acids. Germline assignment: CDR1 ENHRY and CDR2 SYGVKD. Unmatched junction bases numbered 5, after V lost 7 bases and J lost 0 bases. Here the CDR3 reads CAIMAGGLSGNTIYF. In DNA form, the CDR3 reads TGTGCCATCATGGCAGGGGGCCTCTCTGGAAACACCATATATTTT.

This clonotype came up a few times. The CDR3 loop is CASVDSNTGELFF. The CDR3 coding sequence is TGTGCCAGTGTTGACAGCAACACCGGGGAGCTGTTTTTT. The chain couples TRBV5-5 to TRBJ2-2; D perhaps matches TRBD1 (5 bases). Germline V gene data show CDR1 as SGHKS and CDR2 as YYEKEE (reference sequence). The V gene lost 8 bases and the J gene lost 2 bases, with 10 bases spanning the gap. The CDR3 totals 13 residues.

The rearrangement uses TRBV3-1 and TRBJ2-7; 7 positions match TRBD1. CDR1 and CDR2 (germline): LGHDT, YNNKEL (reference sequence). V lost 1 base, J lost 3 bases, and 6 bases stayed unmatched. The CDR3 contains 15 residues. Here the CDR3 DNA reads TGTGCCAGCAGCCAAGTCAGGACAGGATTCTACGAGCAGTACTTC. Translated, it gives CASSQVRTGFYEQYF.

This chain connects TRBV29-1 to TRBJ1-5; 7 nucleotides line up with TRBD1. The junction had 9 bases not matched to a gene; V was cut back by 5 bases and J by 2 bases. Germline CDR1 reads SQVTM; CDR2 reads ANQGSEA. The length of the CDR3 is 15 residues. The DNA of the CDR3 is TGCAGCGTTACACAGGGGAATCGTGGCAATCAGCCCCAGCATTTT. Translation gives CSVTQGNRGNQPQHF. Full variable domain (remainder filled in from reference TRBV29-1 and TRBJ1-5): SAVISQKPSRDICQRGTSLTIQCQVDSQVTMMFWYRQQPGQSLTLIATANQGSEATYESGFVIDKFPISRPNLTFSTLTVSNMSPEDSSIYLCSVTQGNRGNQPQHFGDGTRLSIL.

V is TRBV15 and J is TRBJ2-7; possible D gene TRBD1, 6 bases. The CDR3 length is 16 residues. The V end was cut by 5 bases, the J end by 0 bases, with 17 bases between. The germline V gene has CDR1 LNHNV and CDR2 YYDKDF (reference sequence). CDR3 sequence reads: CATSDLQGVISYEQYF. In DNA form, the CDR3 reads TGTGCCACCAGCGATTTACAGGGTGTTATCTCCTACGAGCAGTACTTC.